These T cell receptor beta chains were read from a single sample in a study of shared clonotypes between healthy human individuals. Clones were read by immunoSEQ multiplex PCR, and TCRdb kept only the in-frame ones, dropping some. The repertoire holds 2 million to 2.5 million clones, with under 95% as singletons. The sequencing sample was made of naive CD4+ T cells from PBMCs. These receptors were collected from a man aged 18 to 29 in good health. Some clones in this sample may be carry-over from other donors' samples. Each CDR3 is given with its conserved first and last residue. The D gene is left open where the match is weak.

D: .; J: TRBJ1-2; V: TRBV14; DNA: TGTGCCAGCAGCCAAGGAACTACCTATGGCTACACCTTC; CDR3: CASSQGTTYGYTF
D: TRBD1; J: TRBJ2-5; V: TRBV6-1; DNA: TGTGCCAGCAGGACAGGGAATTACGAGACCCAGTACTTC; CDR3: CASRTGNYETQYF
D: .; J: TRBJ2-5; V: TRBV5-1; DNA: TGCGCCAGCAGCTTGCAGGGTCGAGGCCAAGAGACCCAGTACTTC; CDR3: CASSLQGRGQETQYF
D: .; J: TRBJ1-1; V: TRBV28; DNA: TGTGCCAGCAGTTTACCTACTGGTCCGCTACTGAACACTGAAGCTTTCTTT; CDR3: CASSLPTGPLLNTEAFF
D: TRBD2; J: TRBJ2-3; V: TRBV5-1; DNA: TGCGCCAGCAGCCCGGGACTAGCGGGGGATACGCAGTATTTT; CDR3: CASSPGLAGDTQYF
D: .; J: TRBJ1-5; V: TRBV30; DNA: TGTGCCTGGAGTGGAGGAACATATCAGCCCCAGCATTTT; CDR3: CAWSGGTYQPQHF
D: .; J: TRBJ2-5; V: TRBV19; DNA: TGTGCCAGTAGTATGACCAGGGCAGGCCCCCAGTACTTC; CDR3: CASSMTRAGPQYF
D: .; J: TRBJ2-3; V: TRBV11-2; DNA: TGTGCCAGCAGCTTAGGGATACGGCAGTATTTT; CDR3: CASSLGIRQYF
D: .; J: TRBJ2-3; V: TRBV27; DNA: TGTGCCAGCAGGGCGAATGGGGGCCCAGATACGCAGTATTTT; CDR3: CASRANGGPDTQYF
D: .; J: TRBJ1-5; V: TRBV4-1; DNA: TGCGCCAGCAGCCAAGAACATCAGGGAAGGAGCAATCAGCCCCAGCATTTT; CDR3: CASSQEHQGRSNQPQHF
D: .; J: TRBJ1-3; V: TRBV11-2; DNA: TGTGCCAGCAGCACGACCCCACAGGGCCAAGGCCGGGGCACCATATATTTT; CDR3: CASSTTPQGQGRGTIYF
D: .; J: TRBJ2-4; V: TRBV4-2; DNA: TGTGCCAGCAGCCAAGATACTTGGTTCACCAAAAACATTCAGTACTTC; CDR3: CASSQDTWFTKNIQYF
D: .; J: TRBJ2-2; V: TRBV7-8; DNA: TGTGCCAGCATCGACATCGCGAACACCGGGGAGCTGTTTTTT; CDR3: CASIDIANTGELFF
D: .; J: TRBJ2-7; V: TRBV21-1; DNA: TGTGCCAGCAGCAAAGGGACAGGGGCGCCCAACCCACTCTATTTGACCTACGAGCAGTACTTC; CDR3: CASSKGTGAPNPLYLTYEQYF
D: .; J: TRBJ2-3; V: TRBV2; DNA: TGTGCCAGCAGTGAATTACTAGCCCGCACAGATACGCAGTATTTT; CDR3: CASSELLARTDTQYF
D: TRBD1; J: TRBJ2-5; V: TRBV6-1; DNA: TGTGCCAGCGGGGAGACAGGGTTCATAAAAGAGACCCAGTACTTC; CDR3: CASGETGFIKETQYF
D: .; J: TRBJ2-1; V: TRBV29-1; DNA: TGCAGCTTCCGGAAATCCTATAGCGGAAGCTCCTACAATGAGCAGTTCTTC; CDR3: CSFRKSYSGSSYNEQFF
D: TRBD1; J: TRBJ1-4; V: TRBV28; DNA: TGTGCCAGCAATTTGCAGGGGGGTGAAAAACTGTTTTTT; CDR3: CASNLQGGEKLFF